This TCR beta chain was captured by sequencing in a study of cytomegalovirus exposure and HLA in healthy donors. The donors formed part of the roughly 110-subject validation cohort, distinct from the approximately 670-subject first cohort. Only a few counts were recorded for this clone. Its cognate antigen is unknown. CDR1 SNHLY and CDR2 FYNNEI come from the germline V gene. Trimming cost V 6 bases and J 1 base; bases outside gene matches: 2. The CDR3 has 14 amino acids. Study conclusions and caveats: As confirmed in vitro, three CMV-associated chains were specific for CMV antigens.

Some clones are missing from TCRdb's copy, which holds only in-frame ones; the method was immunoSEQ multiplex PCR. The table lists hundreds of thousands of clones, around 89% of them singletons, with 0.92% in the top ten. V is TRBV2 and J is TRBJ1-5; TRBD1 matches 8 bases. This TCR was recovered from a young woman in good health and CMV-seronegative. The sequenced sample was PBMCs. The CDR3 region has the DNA TGTGCCAGCAGGGACAGGGCCAGCAATCAGCCCCAGCATTTT. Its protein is CASRDRASNQPQHF.